The table lists the clone carrying this TCR beta chain with many counts. Its specificity is unknown. These data originate in a study of response to subunit inactivated influenza vaccine. Study-wide results and caveats: The authors suggested that few new T cells are recruited per seasonal influenza vaccination.

MiXCR was run by TCRdb on the RT-PCR reads, yielding one entry per CDR3 protein. The repertoire holds roughly 170,000 distinct CDR3 sequences, with around 8.8% as singletons. V gave up 4 bases and J gave up 2 bases; unmatched junction bases: 6. Germline-derived CDR1 and CDR2 are SGHRS and YFSETQ. The CDR3 length is 16 residues. This rearrangement joins TRBV5-1 to TRBJ2-1; 10 nucleotides line up with TRBD1. Sequences were derived from non-naive T cells sorted from PBMCs, sampled on the day of vaccination. The TCR originated in a man aged 50-59 years who received an inactivated influenza vaccine. The CDR3 coding sequence is TGCGCCAGCAGCAGATCCGGGACAGGGGCCTACAATGAGCAGTTCTTC. It encodes CASSRSGTGAYNEQFF.